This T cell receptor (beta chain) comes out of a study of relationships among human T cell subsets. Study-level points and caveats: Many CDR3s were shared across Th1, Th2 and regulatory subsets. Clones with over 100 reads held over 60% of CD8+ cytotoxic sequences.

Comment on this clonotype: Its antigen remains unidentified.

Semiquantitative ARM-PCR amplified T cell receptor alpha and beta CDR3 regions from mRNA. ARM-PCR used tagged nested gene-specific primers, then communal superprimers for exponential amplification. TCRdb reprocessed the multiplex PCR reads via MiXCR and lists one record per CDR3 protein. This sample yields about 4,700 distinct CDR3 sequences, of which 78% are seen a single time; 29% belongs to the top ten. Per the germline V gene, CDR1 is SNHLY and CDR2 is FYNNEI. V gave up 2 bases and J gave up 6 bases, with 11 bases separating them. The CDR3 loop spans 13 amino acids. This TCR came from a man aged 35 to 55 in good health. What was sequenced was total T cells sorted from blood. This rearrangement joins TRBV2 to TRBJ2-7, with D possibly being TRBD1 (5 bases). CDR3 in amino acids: CASSESRALEQYF. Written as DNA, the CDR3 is TGTGCCAGCAGTGAAAGCAGGGCACTCGAGCAGTACTTC.